This T cell receptor beta chain is from a study of regulatory T cells in long-lasting Graves disease. Turning to the study itself: Graves' patients with a new diagnosis had received antithyroid drugs under 3 months.

This clonotype was picked up a small number of times. Construction of TCR beta libraries relied on iRepertoire HTBI primers and on Arm-PCR targeting CDR3 regions. A single record per CDR3 protein comes from TCRdb applying MiXCR to the multiplex PCR reads. The sample yields 580,000 or so distinct CDR3 sequences, about 16% seen once. Time point in this sample: newly diagnosed GD, antithyroid drugs for less than 3 months. Extracted RNA from PBMCs served as the source of the TCR library. This CDR3 spans 13 amino acids. The germline V gene has CDR1 MNHNS and CDR2 SASEGT. Trimming cost V 6 bases and J 0 bases, with 8 bases left between them. The same data also went into a second study, on T cells in Graves' hyperthyroidism and ophthalmopathy.

This chain links TRBV6-1 with TRBJ1-1; the D gene is possibly TRBD1 (5 bases). This TCR came from a man between 18 and 29 years old with Graves disease. The sequences come from peripheral blood mononuclear cells (PBMCs), collected at new diagnosis, from a patient treated with antithyroid drugs. Written as DNA, the CDR3 is TGTGCCAGCAGGAGAGGGGTGAACACTGAAGCTTTCTTT. This encodes CASRRGVNTEAFF.